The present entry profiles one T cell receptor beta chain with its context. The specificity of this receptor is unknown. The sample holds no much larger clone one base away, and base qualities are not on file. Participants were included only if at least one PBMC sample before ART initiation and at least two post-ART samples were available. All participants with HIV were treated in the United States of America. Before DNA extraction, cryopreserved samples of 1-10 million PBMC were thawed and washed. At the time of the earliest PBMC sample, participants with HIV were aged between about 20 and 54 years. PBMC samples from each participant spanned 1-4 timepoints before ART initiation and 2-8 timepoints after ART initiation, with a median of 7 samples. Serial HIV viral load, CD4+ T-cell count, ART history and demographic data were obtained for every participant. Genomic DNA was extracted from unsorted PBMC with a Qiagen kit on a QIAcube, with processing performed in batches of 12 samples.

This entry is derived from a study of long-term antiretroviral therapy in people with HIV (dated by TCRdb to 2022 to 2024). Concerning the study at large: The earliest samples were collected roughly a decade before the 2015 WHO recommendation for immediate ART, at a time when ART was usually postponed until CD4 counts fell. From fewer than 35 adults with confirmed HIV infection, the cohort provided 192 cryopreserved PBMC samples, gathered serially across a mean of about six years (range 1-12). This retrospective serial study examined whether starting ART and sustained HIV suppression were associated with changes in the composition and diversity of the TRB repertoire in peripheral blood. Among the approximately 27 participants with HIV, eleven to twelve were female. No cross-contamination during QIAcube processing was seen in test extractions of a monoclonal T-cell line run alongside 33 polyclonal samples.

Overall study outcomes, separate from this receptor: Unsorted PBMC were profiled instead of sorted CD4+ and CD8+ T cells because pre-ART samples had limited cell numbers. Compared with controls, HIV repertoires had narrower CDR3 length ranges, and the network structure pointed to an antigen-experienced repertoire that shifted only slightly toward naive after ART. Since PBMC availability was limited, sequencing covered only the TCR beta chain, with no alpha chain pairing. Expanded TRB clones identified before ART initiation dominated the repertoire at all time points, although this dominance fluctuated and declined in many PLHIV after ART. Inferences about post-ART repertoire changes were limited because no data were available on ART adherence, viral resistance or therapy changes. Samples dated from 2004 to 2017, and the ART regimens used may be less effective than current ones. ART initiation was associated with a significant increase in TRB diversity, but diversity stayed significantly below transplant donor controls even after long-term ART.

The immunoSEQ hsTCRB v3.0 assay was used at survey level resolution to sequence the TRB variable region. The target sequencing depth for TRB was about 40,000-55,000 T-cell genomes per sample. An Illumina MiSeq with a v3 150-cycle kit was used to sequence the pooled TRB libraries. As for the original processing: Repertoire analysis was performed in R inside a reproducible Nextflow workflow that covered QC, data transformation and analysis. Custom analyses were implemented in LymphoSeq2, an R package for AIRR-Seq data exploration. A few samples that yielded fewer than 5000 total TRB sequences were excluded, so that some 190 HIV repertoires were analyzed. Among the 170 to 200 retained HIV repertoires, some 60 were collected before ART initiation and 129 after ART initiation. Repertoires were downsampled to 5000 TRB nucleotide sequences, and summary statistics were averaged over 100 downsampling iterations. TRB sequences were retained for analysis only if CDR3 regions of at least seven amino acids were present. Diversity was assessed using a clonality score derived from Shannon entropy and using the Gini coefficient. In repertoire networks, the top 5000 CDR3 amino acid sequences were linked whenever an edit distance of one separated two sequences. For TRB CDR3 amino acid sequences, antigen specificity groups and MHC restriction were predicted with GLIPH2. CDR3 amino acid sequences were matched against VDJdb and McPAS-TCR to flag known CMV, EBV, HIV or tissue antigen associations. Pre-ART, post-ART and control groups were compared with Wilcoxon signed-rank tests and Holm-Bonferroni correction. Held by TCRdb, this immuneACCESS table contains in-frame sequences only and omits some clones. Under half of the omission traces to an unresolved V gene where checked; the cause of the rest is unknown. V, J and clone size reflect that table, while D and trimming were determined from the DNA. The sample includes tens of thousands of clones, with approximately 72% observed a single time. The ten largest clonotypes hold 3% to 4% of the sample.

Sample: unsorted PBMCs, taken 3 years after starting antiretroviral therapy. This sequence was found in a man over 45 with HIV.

The DNA is as follows: TGTGCCGGGGGACAGGGCCCGGGCTCCTACAATGAGCAGTTCTTC. Translated, it gives CAGGQGPGSYNEQFF. Rearrangement joined TRBV18 to TRBJ2-1, with 9 bases matching TRBD1. The CDR3 holds 15 amino acids from the cysteine to the phenylalanine. Of all the DNA, just the CDR3 is kept, 45 bases in frame from base 1. The germline V gene sets CDR1 to KGHSH and CDR2 to LQKENI. Unmatched junction bases come to 8, with V trimmed by 11 bases and J by 0 bases.